This TCR beta chain was captured in a study of CD8 T cells in ankylosing spondylitis. Study results and limitations: Disease-associated clones were CD8+ and fairly uncommon in peripheral blood. Reports say disease-linked clones showed up significantly more in matched ankylosing spondylitis synovial fluid.

This clonotype has a handful of counts. Antigen unknown. A single record per CDR3 protein comes from TCRdb applying MiXCR to the 5' RACE reads. The sample holds 250,000 to 400,000 distinct CDR3 sequences, 9.5% to 13% seen once. The specimen sequenced was blood, either unsorted or a sorted T cell fraction (not recorded which). The sequence came from a female donor with ankylosing spondylitis or in good health (not recorded which).

CDR3 nucleotides: TGTGCCAGCAGCTTAGCGGGGGGACTAGCGGGAGGTGAGCAGTTCTTC. Its protein is CASSLAGGLAGGEQFF. The J gene is TRBJ2-1, the V gene TRBV7-2; 15 nucleotides agree with TRBD2. Germline CDR1 and CDR2: SGHTA and FQGNSA. This CDR3 comprises 16 residues. The V segment lost 0 bases and the J segment 9 bases; nucleotides outside the gene matches: 3.